Listed here is a single T cell receptor (beta chain). Germline-derived CDR1 and CDR2 are SQVTM and ANQGSEA. The CDR3 extends over 16 amino acids. V was clipped by 0 bases and J by 4 bases, with 18 bases between them. Clones were sequenced by immunoSEQ multiplex PCR, and TCRdb holds only the in-frame ones, with some missing. This sample has about 170,000 clones, with approximately 92% found just once. The data belong to a study of control samples from healthy donors and cancer patients. The sequenced sample consisted of blood. J is TRBJ1-2 and V is TRBV29-1; D ambiguous. The clonotype originates from a woman in her fifties or sixties in good health. The CDR3 sequence: CSVEEFKYPSGYGYTF. The CDR3 region has the DNA TGCAGCGTTGAAGAATTTAAGTACCCCAGTGGCTATGGCTACACCTTC.